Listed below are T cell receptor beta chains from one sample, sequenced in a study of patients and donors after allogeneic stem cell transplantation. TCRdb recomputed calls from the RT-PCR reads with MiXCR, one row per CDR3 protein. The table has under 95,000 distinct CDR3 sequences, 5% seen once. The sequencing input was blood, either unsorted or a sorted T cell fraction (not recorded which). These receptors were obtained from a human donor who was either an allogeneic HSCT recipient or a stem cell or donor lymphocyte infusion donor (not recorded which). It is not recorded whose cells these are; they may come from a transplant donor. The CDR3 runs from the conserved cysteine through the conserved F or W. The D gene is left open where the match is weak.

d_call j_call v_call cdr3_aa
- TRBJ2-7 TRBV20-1 CSARPQTSYEQYF
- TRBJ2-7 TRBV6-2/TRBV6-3 CASSRDGTYEQYF
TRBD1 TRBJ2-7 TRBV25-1 CASGSLTGDYEQYF
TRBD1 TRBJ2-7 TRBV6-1 CASSVQLGTGGSYEQYF
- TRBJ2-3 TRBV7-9 CASSRPGATDTQYF
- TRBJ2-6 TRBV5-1 CASSLGTGGSLSGANVLTF
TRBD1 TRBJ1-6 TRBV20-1 CSAAPGGRADSPLHF
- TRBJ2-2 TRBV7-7 CASSPTRSTGELFF
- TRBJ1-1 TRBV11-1 CASSLDRNTEAFF
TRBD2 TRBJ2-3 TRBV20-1 CSAGLAGTDTQYF